The subject of this entry is one T cell receptor beta chain. Its antigen is as yet unknown. This sample is drawn from a study of untreated major depressive disorder. General observations from the study: TRBV25-01 and TRBV02-01 usage differences were not statistically significant.

Clones were read by immunoSEQ multiplex PCR, and TCRdb kept only the in-frame ones, dropping some. The table includes approximately 21,000 clones, around nine tenths detected once. The CDR3 has 15 amino acids. V dropped 0 bases and J dropped 4 bases, with 13 bases sitting between them. Germline CDR1 SGHRS, CDR2 YFSETQ. The material sequenced was CD4+ T cells from PBMCs. The clonotype comes from a middle-aged woman in good health. This rearrangement joins TRBV5-1 to TRBJ1-1; weak D call: TRBD1 (6 bases). This chain's CDR3 is CASSLEGGVGTEAFF. CDR3 nucleotides: TGCGCCAGCAGCTTGGAGGGGGGAGTGGGCACTGAAGCTTTCTTT. The full variable domain, completed using reference TRBV5-1 and TRBJ1-1, is KAGVTQTPRYLIKTRGQQVTLSCSPISGHRSVSWYQQTPGQGLQFLFEYFSETQRNKGNFPGRFSGRQFSNSRSEMNVSTLELGDSALYLCASSLEGGVGTEAFFGQGTRLTVV.